This record covers a single T cell receptor beta chain. This sample was taken from a study of radiotherapy plus CTLA-4 blockade in lung cancer. The length of the CDR3 is 13 residues. Trimming took 4 bases from V and 7 from J, leaving 11 bases between them. Germline CDR1 SEHNR, CDR2 FQNEAQ (reference sequence). Profiled with immunoSEQ multiplex PCR; TCRdb holds only in-frame clones, not every one. Among tens of thousands of clones listed, approximately 70% were seen once. V usage is TRBV7-9 and J usage is TRBJ1-5; D is unclear. The receptor comes from a human donor with non-small cell lung cancer who had stable disease on radiotherapy plus ipilimumab. Sequences were derived from peripheral blood, sampled from a patient treated with radiotherapy plus ipilimumab. This chain's CDR3 is CASSSGLEQPQHF. In DNA form, the CDR3 reads TGTGCCAGCAGCTCAGGTCTCGAGCAGCCCCAGCATTTT.